The TCR beta chain under discussion was sequenced for a study of early T cells in non-severe SARS-CoV-2 infection (dated by TCRdb to 2020 to 2022). Regarding the study in general: Bulk RNA from unsorted whole blood was used for TCR sequencing, so alpha and beta chains could not be paired. Broader findings and caveats from the paper: VDJdb matching was skewed toward anti-spike CD8 responses, so virus-specific expansions were likely underestimated and private and CD4 specificities were missed.

The CDR3 measures 14 amino acids from cysteine to phenylalanine. The kept DNA is CDR3 alone, 42 bases in frame from the first base. From V the trimming removes 4 bases and from J it removes 9 bases, while the gene matches leave 5 bases of the junction unaccounted for. CDR1 and CDR2, per the germline V gene, are KGHSH and LQKENI. A case-control design nested within a healthcare worker cohort in London, UK, was used, with weekly nasopharyngeal swab PCR tests and blood sampling performed. Between 23 and 31 March 2020, the week of the UK lockdown, healthcare workers were enrolled and then followed up weekly for as long as 16 weeks. Preparation of the library involved 5' RACE. The listed sequencing device is NextSeq 500. In the TCR library protocol, unique molecular identifiers were attached to individual cDNA molecules to correct for PCR bias and sequencing error. Sequencing covered both TCR alpha and beta chains, and within each sample the abundances of alpha and beta sequences were tightly co-correlated. Concerning the study's data processing: Decombinator V4 was used to perform V gene, J gene and CDR3 annotation of TCR sequences. Expanded TCRs were defined as changing significantly between any two time points under a Poisson model with p below 0.0001. TCR abundances were normalised to the total number of TCRs sequenced per sample and expressed as counts per million. TRAV1-2 paired with TRAJ12, TRAJ20 or TRAJ33 defined MAIT TCRs, while TRAV10 paired with TRAJ18 defined iNKT TCRs. VDJdb, accessed 1 November 2021, was searched for CMV, EBV and SARS-CoV-2 annotated TCRs, excluding TCRs annotated for multiple antigens. TCRdb's own reprocessing of the public reads used fastp at Q25 and MiXCR and kept productive beta chains. One record per CDR3 amino acid sequence lists the most common genes and DNA. The V and J calls follow TCRdb's processing rather than the paper's. This sample has around 52,000 distinct CDR3 sequences in its table, and 11% of those were observed once. The top ten hold roughly 10% of the sample.

This clonotype was recorded many times. No cognate antigen has been identified for it. Base-call qualities are not available, and no considerably larger clone is one nucleotide away. The V gene is TRBV18 and the J gene is TRBJ1-6; 8 of the junction bases match TRBD1. The sequencing sample was made of whole blood. The receptor was derived from an adult who was a healthcare worker with PCR-confirmed SARS-CoV-2 infection or an uninfected control (not recorded which). Here is the DNA: TGTGCCAGCTCACTATCAGGGGGCCGTTCACCCCTCCACTTT. It codes for CASSLSGGRSPLHF. When the CDR3 is completed using the reference TRBV18 and TRBJ1-6 genes on either side, the full variable domain is NAGVMQNPRHLVRRRGQEARLRCSPMKGHSHVYWYRQLPEEGLKFMVYLQKENIIDESGMPKERFSAEFPKEGPSILRIQQVVRGDSAAYFCASSLSGGRSPLHFGNGTRLTVT.